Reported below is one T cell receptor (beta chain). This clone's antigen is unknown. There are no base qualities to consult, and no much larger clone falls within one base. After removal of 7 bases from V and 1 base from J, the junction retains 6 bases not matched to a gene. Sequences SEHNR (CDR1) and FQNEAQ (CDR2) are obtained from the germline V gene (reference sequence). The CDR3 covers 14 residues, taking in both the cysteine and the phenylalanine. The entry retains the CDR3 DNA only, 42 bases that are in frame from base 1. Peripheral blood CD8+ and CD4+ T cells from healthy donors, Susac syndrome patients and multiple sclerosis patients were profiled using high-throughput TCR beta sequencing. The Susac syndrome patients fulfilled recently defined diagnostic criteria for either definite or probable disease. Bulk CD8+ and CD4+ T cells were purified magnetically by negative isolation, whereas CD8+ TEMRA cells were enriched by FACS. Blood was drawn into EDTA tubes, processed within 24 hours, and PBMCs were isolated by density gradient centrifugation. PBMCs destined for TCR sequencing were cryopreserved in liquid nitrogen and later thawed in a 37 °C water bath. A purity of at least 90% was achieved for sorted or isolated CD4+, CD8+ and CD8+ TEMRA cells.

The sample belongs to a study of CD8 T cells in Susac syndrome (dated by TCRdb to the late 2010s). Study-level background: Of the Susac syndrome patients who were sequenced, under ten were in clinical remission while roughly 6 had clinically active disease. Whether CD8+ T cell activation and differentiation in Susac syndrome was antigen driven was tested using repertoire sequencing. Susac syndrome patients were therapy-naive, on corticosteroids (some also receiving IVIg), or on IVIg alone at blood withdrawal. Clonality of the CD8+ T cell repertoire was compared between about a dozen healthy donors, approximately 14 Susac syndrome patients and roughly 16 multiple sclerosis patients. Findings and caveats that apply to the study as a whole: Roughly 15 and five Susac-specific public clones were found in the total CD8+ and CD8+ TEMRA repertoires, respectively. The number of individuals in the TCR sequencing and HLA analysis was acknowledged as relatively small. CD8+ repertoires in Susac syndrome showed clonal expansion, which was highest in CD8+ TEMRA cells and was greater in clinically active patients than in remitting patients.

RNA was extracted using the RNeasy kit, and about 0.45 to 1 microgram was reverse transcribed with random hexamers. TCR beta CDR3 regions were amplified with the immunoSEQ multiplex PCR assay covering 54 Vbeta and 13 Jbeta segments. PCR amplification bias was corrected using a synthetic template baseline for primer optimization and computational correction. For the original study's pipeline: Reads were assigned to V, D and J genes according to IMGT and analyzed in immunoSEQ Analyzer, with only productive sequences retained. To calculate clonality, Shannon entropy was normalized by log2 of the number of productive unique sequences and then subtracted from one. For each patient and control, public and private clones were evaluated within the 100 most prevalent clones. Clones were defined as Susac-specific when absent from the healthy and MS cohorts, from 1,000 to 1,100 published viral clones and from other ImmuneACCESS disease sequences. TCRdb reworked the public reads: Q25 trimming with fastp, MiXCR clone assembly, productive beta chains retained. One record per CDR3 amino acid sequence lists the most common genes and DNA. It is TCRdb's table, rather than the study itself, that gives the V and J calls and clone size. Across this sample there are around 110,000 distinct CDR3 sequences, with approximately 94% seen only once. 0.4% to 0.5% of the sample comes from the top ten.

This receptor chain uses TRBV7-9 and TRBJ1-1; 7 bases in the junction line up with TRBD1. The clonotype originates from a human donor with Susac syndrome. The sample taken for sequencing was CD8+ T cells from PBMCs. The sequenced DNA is TGTGCCAGCATAGAAGGGGGCAGGAACACTGAAGCTTTCTTT. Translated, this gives CASIEGGRNTEAFF.